A single sample is the source of the 17 T cell receptor beta chains below, sequenced in a study of PD-L1 blockade in urothelial cancer. Measured with immunoSEQ multiplex PCR; TCRdb has only the in-frame clones, and not every one. The sample yields tens of thousands of clones, around 87% seen once. The specimen was PBMCs, collected around atezolizumab (anti-PD-L1) treatment. The receptors were gathered from a middle-aged man with urothelial cancer.

In DNA, the CDR3 is TGTGCCAGCAGTGAAGCGCGAGGACAGGGGGCCAATGAGCAGTTCTTC. Amino acids: CASSEARGQGANEQFF. The rearrangement joins TRBV2 to TRBJ2-1; 11 nucleotides line up with TRBD1. Trimming took 0 bases from V and 6 from J; bases not matched to a gene: 4. Germline CDR1 SNHLY, CDR2 FYNNEI. This CDR3 is built from 16 residues. Using reference TRBV2 and TRBJ2-1 for the parts outside the CDR3, the full variable domain is EPEVTQTPSHQVTQMGQEVILRCVPISNHLYFYWYRQILGQKVEFLVSFYNNEISEKSEIFDDQFSVERPDGSNFTLKIRSTKLEDSAMYFCASSEARGQGANEQFFGPGTRLTVL.

A few counts support this clone. The genes are TRBV18 and TRBJ1-1; D possibly corresponds to TRBD1 (6 bases). Trimming stripped 5 bases from V and 8 bases from J, with 15 bases between. CDR1 and CDR2 (germline): KGHSH, LQKENI. The CDR3 is 13 amino acids. The CDR3 nucleotides are TGTGCCAGCTCATCGGAGCTGGGGGCGGAAGCTTTCTTT. Its translation: CASSSELGAEAFF.

The rearrangement joins TRBV5-1 to TRBJ2-1, with D hard to call. Germline CDR1 and CDR2: SGHRS and YFSETQ. Trimming removed 0 bases from V and 6 bases from J, with 4 bases in between. CDR3 length: 12 amino acids. The chain's CDR3 is CASSLGGNEQFF. CDR3 nucleotide sequence: TGCGCCAGCAGCTTGGGAGGCAATGAGCAGTTCTTC.

The chain joins TRBV7-6 to TRBJ2-7, with D tentatively TRBD1 (8 bases). The CDR3 is made up of 14 amino acids. Germline assignment: CDR1 SGHVS and CDR2 FNYEAQ. V was shortened by 3 bases and J by 3 bases, with 12 bases between the two germline ends. CDR3 sequence reads: CASSFTGGDYEQYF. DNA for the CDR3: TGTGCCAGCAGCTTCACAGGGGGGGACTACGAGCAGTACTTC.

This chain uses TRBV27 with TRBJ2-7; 7 nucleotides agree with TRBD1. After removal of 6 bases from V and 2 bases from J, the junction contained 4 bases not matched to a gene. Germline values: CDR1 MNHEY, CDR2 SMNVEV (reference sequence). CDR3 length: 13 amino acids. CDR3 region: CASRRTGPYEQYF. The CDR3 nucleotides are TGTGCCAGCAGGAGGACAGGACCCTACGAGCAGTACTTC.

The chain carries TRBV7-2 and TRBJ2-7, with D tentatively TRBD1 (5 bases). The CDR3 length is 14 residues. V dropped 2 bases and J dropped 1 base, with 9 bases sitting between them. Germline lookup yields CDR1 SGHTA and CDR2 FQGNSA. CDR3 coding DNA: TGTGCCAGCAGCTTAAAGGGGAATTCCTACGAGCAGTACTTC. Encoded protein: CASSLKGNSYEQYF.

The chain links TRBV7-9 to TRBJ2-2; 7 bases are shared with TRBD2. Germline V lookup: CDR1 SEHNR, CDR2 FQNEAQ (reference sequence). Germline trimming cut 3 bases from V and 0 bases from J; bases unmatched to any gene: 13. This CDR3 is built from 19 residues. CDR3 DNA sequence: TGTGCCAGCAGCTTGCGGGGGAGTTTTTCAATCGCGAACACCGGGGAGCTGTTTTTT. This gives the protein CASSLRGSFSIANTGELFF.

The chain carries TRBV28 and TRBJ2-7; D not certain. The CDR3 has 17 amino acids. Trimming pared 3 bases from V and 3 bases from J, leaving 21 bases between. Germline-derived CDR1 and CDR2 are MDHEN and SYDVKM. The CDR3 reads CASSFNPGSTVYYEQYF. In nucleotides, the CDR3 is TGTGCCAGCAGTTTCAATCCCGGGTCCACGGTTTACTACGAGCAGTACTTC.

This chain connects TRBV28 to TRBJ2-1; weak D call: TRBD2 (6 bases). CDR3 size: 15 residues. CDR1 MDHEN and CDR2 SYDVKM come from the germline V gene. The V end was cut by 3 bases, the J end by 5 bases, with 14 bases between. The CDR3 reads CASSFWASEHNEQFF. CDR3 nucleotides: TGTGCCAGCAGTTTTTGGGCTAGCGAGCACAATGAGCAGTTCTTC.

The CDR3 sequence is CASSRGRGNTGELFF. The DNA of the CDR3 is TGTGCCAGCAGCCGAGGACGGGGAAACACCGGGGAGCTGTTTTTT. The chain has TRBV7-9 and TRBJ2-2, with D perhaps TRBD2 (5 bases). Germline CDR1 SEHNR, CDR2 FQNEAQ (reference sequence). This CDR3 contains 15 residues. Trimming left V 5 bases short and J 2 bases short, with 12 bases between.

This chain joins TRBV14 and TRBJ2-7, with 7 bases identical to TRBD1. Germline V gene data show CDR1 as SGHDN and CDR2 as FVKESK. CDR3 length: 16 amino acids. Unmatched junction bases numbered 9, after V lost 4 bases and J lost 0 bases. The CDR3 coding sequence is TGTGCCAGCAGCCCGAGGACAGGATTTCTCTCCTACGAGCAGTACTTC. As protein: CASSPRTGFLSYEQYF.

V and J are TRBV6-5 and TRBJ1-6; TRBD1 aligns across 7 bases. The V segment lost 7 bases and the J segment 6 bases; nucleotides outside the gene matches: 3. Germline values: CDR1 MNHEY, CDR2 SVGAGI. The length of the CDR3 is 13 residues. Written as DNA, the CDR3 is TGTGCCAGCACGCACAGGGGTAATTCACCCCTCCACTTT. It yields the protein CASTHRGNSPLHF.

This chain links TRBV10-3 with TRBJ2-3; 8 bases match TRBD2. V lost 7 bases to trimming and J lost 3 bases; unmatched junction nucleotides: 6. The CDR3 length is 14 residues. Germline V gene lookup returns CDR1 ENHRY and CDR2 SYGVKD. CDR3 nucleotides: TGTGCCATCACAGCGGGAGATAGAACAGATACGCAGTATTTT. It is translated as CAITAGDRTDTQYF.

The J gene is TRBJ2-7, the V gene TRBV11-3; 9 bases match TRBD1. The CDR3 spans 15 residues. Looked up from germline, CDR1 is SGHNT and CDR2 is YENEEA. The V gene end was trimmed by 3 bases and the J gene end by 5 bases; junction bases not matched to a gene: 8. In nucleotides, the CDR3 is TGTGCCAGCAGCTTGACCGGGACAGGGATCCACGAGCAGTACTTC. Translation gives CASSLTGTGIHEQYF.

The chain joins TRBV30 to TRBJ2-2; 12 bases map to TRBD2. The V gene's germline CDR1 is GTSNPN and CDR2 SVGIG (reference sequence). The CDR3 totals 15 residues. With V trimmed by 4 bases and J by 4 bases, 4 bases remained unmatched. CDR3 residues: CAWKRLAGVTGELFF. The DNA for the CDR3 is TGTGCCTGGAAAAGACTAGCGGGGGTCACCGGGGAGCTGTTTTTT.

Worth noting for this clone: One end of the junction is discordant with germline, which a read error may explain. The V and J genes are TRBV7-9 and TRBJ2-5; a possible D gene is TRBD2 (5 bases). Germline values: CDR1 SEHNR, CDR2 FQNEAQ (reference sequence). The CDR3 is made up of 8 amino acids. The CDR3 DNA follows: TGTGCCAGCATCCCCGGGGACTTC. It translates to CASIPGDF.

The chain joins TRBV5-1 to TRBJ1-1; 9 bases match TRBD1. There are 14 residues in the CDR3. Germline loops: CDR1 SGHRS, CDR2 YFSETQ. Trimming removed 5 bases from V and 3 bases from J; junction bases left unmatched: 5. Written as DNA, the CDR3 is TGCGCCAGCAGTTGGGGACAGGGTTACACTGAAGCTTTCTTT. This codes for CASSWGQGYTEAFF.